The 27 T cell receptor beta chains in this list originate from one sample, sequenced in a study of blood T cell repertoires in COVID-19. This table comes from immunoSEQ multiplex PCR, and its TCRdb copy is limited to in-frame clones, with some not included. The data contain around 18,000 clones, 75% to 85% of them seen just once; the ten biggest clones take up approximately 10%. The sample taken for sequencing was peripheral blood. The source of these receptors is a man aged 80 or over with acute or convalescent COVID-19.

This chain uses TRBV7-2 with TRBJ1-5; D gene unclear. The CDR3 loop spans 13 amino acids. Per germline, CDR1 SGHTA and CDR2 FQGNSA. V gave up 6 bases and J gave up 7 bases, with 13 bases separating them. The CDR3 loop is CASSSGSRQPQHF. In nucleotides, the CDR3 is TGTGCCAGCAGTTCGGGGAGTCGCCAGCCCCAGCATTTT.

This clone has only a few counts. The rearrangement uses TRBV6-5 and TRBJ2-5, with TRBD2 matching over 14 bases. The CDR3 runs to 15 residues. Germline-derived CDR1 and CDR2 are MNHEY and SVGAGI. V was clipped by 5 bases and J by 7 bases; unmatched bases: 6. The CDR3: CASSKGLAGEGTQYF. Written as DNA, the CDR3 is TGTGCCAGCAGTAAGGGACTAGCGGGGGAGGGGACCCAGTACTTC.

This chain uses TRBV27 with TRBJ2-1, with TRBD1 matching 7 bases. This CDR3 has 13 residues. Germline CDR1 reads MNHEY; CDR2 reads SMNVEV (reference sequence). V trimming: 2 bases; J trimming: 6 bases; junction bases outside the gene matches: 1. CDR3 in amino acids: CASSLAGGNEQFF. CDR3 nucleotide sequence: TGTGCCAGCAGTTTAGCAGGGGGCAATGAGCAGTTCTTC.

This sequence joins TRBV7-9 and TRBJ1-4; a possible D gene is TRBD1 (5 bases). The germline gives CDR1 SEHNR, CDR2 FQNEAQ (reference sequence). The CDR3 consists of 15 residues. V gave up 5 bases and J gave up 7 bases, with 17 bases separating them. CDR3 DNA: TGTGCCAGCAGCCCCCGGGGAGGGACGTTTGAAAAACTGTTTTTT. Encoded protein: CASSPRGGTFEKLFF. Filled out from reference TRBV7-9 and TRBJ1-4, the complete variable domain reads DTGVSQNPRHKITKRGQNVTFRCDPISEHNRLYWYRQTLGQGPEFLTYFQNEAQLEKSRLLSDRFSAERPKGSFSTLEIQRTEQGDSAMYLCASSPRGGTFEKLFFGSGTQLSVL.

CDR3 region: CASSPGTGGLEQYF. CDR3 coding DNA: TGCGCCAGCAGCCCCGGGACAGGGGGTTTGGAGCAGTACTTC. The V and J genes are TRBV5-1 and TRBJ2-7; 11 bases are shared with TRBD1. The V gene's germline CDR1 is SGHRS and CDR2 YFSETQ. The V and J ends lost 4 bases and 7 bases, in that order; junction bases with no gene match: 7. The CDR3 has 14 residues. The whole variable domain, remainder taken from reference TRBV5-1 and TRBJ2-7, is KAGVTQTPRYLIKTRGQQVTLSCSPISGHRSVSWYQQTPGQGLQFLFEYFSETQRNKGNFPGRFSGRQFSNSRSEMNVSTLELGDSALYLCASSPGTGGLEQYFGPGTRLTVT.

This chain uses TRBV5-1 with TRBJ2-7; TRBD1 might be the D (6 bases). Germline-derived CDR1 and CDR2 are SGHRS and YFSETQ. V dropped 0 bases and J dropped 3 bases, with 10 bases sitting between them. There are 14 residues in the CDR3. CDR3 DNA sequence: TGCGCCAGCAGCTTGGCCCCAGGGGACTACGAGCAGTACTTC. It translates to CASSLAPGDYEQYF.

This clone was detected only a few times. The CDR3 reads CASSPGLSPTGELFF. Written as DNA, the CDR3 is TGTGCCAGCAGCCCTGGTCTATCCCCGACCGGGGAGCTGTTTTTT. This chain links TRBV7-2 with TRBJ2-2; D ambiguous. CDR1 SGHTA and CDR2 FQGNSA come from the germline V gene. Trimming stripped 5 bases from V and 5 bases from J, with 15 bases between. This CDR3 has 15 residues.

The CDR3 DNA follows: TGTGCCAGCAGCAGCGGACAGGGGAGCGGAAACACCATATATTTT. Its translation: CASSSGQGSGNTIYF. V is TRBV7-6 and J is TRBJ1-3; 9 nucleotides line up with TRBD1. Germline CDR1 SGHVS, CDR2 FNYEAQ. Trimming removed 5 bases from V and 4 bases from J; junction bases left unmatched: 6. The length of the CDR3 is 15 residues.

The chain recombines TRBV18 with TRBJ1-3, with D maybe TRBD1 (5 bases). With 2 bases removed from V and 5 bases from J, the gap between germline ends came to 10 bases. Germline V gene lookup returns CDR1 KGHSH and CDR2 LQKENI. The CDR3 loop spans 14 amino acids. In DNA, the CDR3 is TGTGCCAGCTCACCAGGAAGACAGAGAAACACCATATATTTT. It codes for CASSPGRQRNTIYF.

This chain connects TRBV6-5 to TRBJ2-3; TRBD1 matches 7 bases. Per germline, CDR1 MNHEY and CDR2 SVGAGI. The CDR3 is 14 residues long. The V and J ends lost 6 bases and 3 bases, in that order; junction bases with no gene match: 6. The chain's CDR3 is CASRQGLLTDTQYF. The CDR3 DNA is TGTGCCAGCAGACAGGGGTTGTTAACAGATACGCAGTATTTT.

On this clone: The same CDR3 can be traced to other DNA sequences in this sample. The chain has TRBV27 and TRBJ1-1; TRBD1 matches at 8 bases. Germline CDR1 and CDR2: MNHEY and SMNVEV (reference sequence). V shed 6 bases and J 0 bases; nucleotides not matched to a gene: 6. The length of the CDR3 is 15 residues. In DNA form, the CDR3 reads TGTGCCAGCAGCCCCCAGACAGGGGTGAACACTGAAGCTTTCTTT. The encoded protein is CASSPQTGVNTEAFF.

The chain couples TRBV5-1 to TRBJ1-6; D is perhaps TRBD1 (6 bases). The germline gives CDR1 SGHRS, CDR2 YFSETQ. V lost 4 bases, J lost 9 bases, and 17 bases lay in between. CDR3 size: 15 residues. Here the CDR3 DNA reads TGCGCCAGCAGCCCGGATGGGGGCGGGGGTTCACCCCTCCACTTT. Protein sequence: CASSPDGGGGSPLHF.

CDR3 sequence reads: CASSELDRRGDGYTF. The CDR3 region has the DNA TGTGCCAGCAGTGAGTTGGACAGGAGAGGGGATGGCTACACCTTC. The chain uses TRBV6-1 and TRBJ1-2; 7 bases agree with TRBD1. The germline gives CDR1 MNHNS, CDR2 SASEGT. This CDR3 region has 15 residues. Unmatched junction bases numbered 10, after V lost 3 bases and J lost 6 bases.

The chain combines TRBV18 with TRBJ2-1, with TRBD2 matching over 7 bases. This CDR3 region has 16 residues. Trimming cost V 1 base and J 8 bases; bases outside gene matches: 11. In germline, CDR1 is KGHSH, CDR2 LQKENI. The DNA for the CDR3 is TGTGCCAGCTCACCACGGCAGGGCGTAGGGAGGGATGAGCAGTTCTTC. Protein sequence: CASSPRQGVGRDEQFF. Using reference TRBV18 and TRBJ2-1 for the parts outside the CDR3, the full variable domain is NAGVMQNPRHLVRRRGQEARLRCSPMKGHSHVYWYRQLPEEGLKFMVYLQKENIIDESGMPKERFSAEFPKEGPSILRIQQVVRGDSAAYFCASSPRQGVGRDEQFFGPGTRLTVL.

This clone was picked up one time. The gene calls are TRBV4-1 and TRBJ2-5, with 8 bases that match TRBD2. V was clipped by 0 bases and J by 5 bases; unmatched bases: 8. In germline, CDR1 is MGHRA, CDR2 YSYEKL. The CDR3 totals 16 residues. CDR3 coding DNA: TGCGCCAGCAGCCAAGATGGGGCAGCGGGGGTTGAGACCCAGTACTTC. Residues: CASSQDGAAGVETQYF.

The chain links TRBV19 to TRBJ1-5; 8 nucleotides line up with TRBD1. The CDR3 is made up of 14 amino acids. Germline V lookup: CDR1 LNHDA, CDR2 SQIVND (reference sequence). V was clipped by 5 bases and J by 2 bases; unmatched bases: 2. CDR3 in DNA: TGTGCCAGTAGTGTGACAGGGGGCAATCAGCCCCAGCATTTT. It specifies CASSVTGGNQPQHF.

This clone has only a few counts. This chain uses TRBV7-9 with TRBJ1-2; 7 bases match TRBD1. Germline assignment: CDR1 SEHNR and CDR2 FQNEAQ (reference sequence). Losses at the gene ends were 1 base for V and 6 bases for J; bases not matched to a gene: 2. The CDR3 sequence is 13 residues long. In DNA, the CDR3 is TGTGCCAGCAGCTTAGGACAGGGAGATGGCTACACCTTC. This sequence encodes CASSLGQGDGYTF.

The chain has TRBV27 and TRBJ2-3; D gene ambiguous. Trimming pared 7 bases from V and 2 bases from J, leaving 7 bases between. The germline V gene has CDR1 MNHEY and CDR2 SMNVEV (reference sequence). The CDR3 has 12 residues. The CDR3 nucleotides are TGTGCCAGCAATGGGCCCACAGATACGCAGTATTTT. As protein: CASNGPTDTQYF.

This clone was seen a few times. The rearrangement uses TRBV5-1 and TRBJ2-7; 10 bases match TRBD1. Looked up from germline, CDR1 is SGHRS and CDR2 is YFSETQ. V shed 3 bases and J 3 bases; nucleotides not matched to a gene: 6. The CDR3 has 15 residues. CDR3 region: CASSSGQGELYEQYF. The CDR3, as DNA: TGCGCCAGCAGCTCCGGACAGGGGGAACTCTACGAGCAGTACTTC. Together with reference TRBV5-1 and TRBJ2-7, the CDR3 gives the full variable domain: KAGVTQTPRYLIKTRGQQVTLSCSPISGHRSVSWYQQTPGQGLQFLFEYFSETQRNKGNFPGRFSGRQFSNSRSEMNVSTLELGDSALYLCASSSGQGELYEQYFGPGTRLTVT.

This chain joins TRBV6-5 and TRBJ2-3, with D possibly TRBD2 on 6 matching bases. The CDR3 has 16 amino acids. Germline CDR1 is MNHEY and CDR2 is SVGAGI. Trimming left V 4 bases short and J 2 bases short, with 16 bases between. CDR3 in amino acids: CASSWGVARFTDTQYF. The CDR3 nucleotides read TGTGCCAGCAGTTGGGGGGTTGCCCGTTTCACAGATACGCAGTATTTT.

The V and J genes are TRBV5-1 and TRBJ1-2; the D gene is possibly TRBD1 (6 bases). Trimming stripped 3 bases from V and 10 bases from J, with 16 bases between. Germline loops: CDR1 SGHRS, CDR2 YFSETQ. The CDR3 loop spans 13 amino acids. The chain's CDR3 is CASSSGDIPDYTF. CDR3 coding DNA: TGCGCCAGCAGCTCTGGGGACATTCCTGACTACACCTTC.

A note on this clone: Other nucleotide sequences in the sample specify the same CDR3. The CDR3: CASRRDRGTDTQYF. In DNA, the CDR3 is TGTGCCAGCAGACGGGACAGGGGCACAGATACGCAGTATTTT. The rearrangement uses TRBV6-5 and TRBJ2-3; 9 nucleotides align to TRBD1. Germline CDR1 and CDR2: MNHEY and SVGAGI. J gave up 1 base and V 6 bases, and 2 bases lay outside the gene matches. The CDR3 consists of 14 residues.

The chain joins TRBV4-2 to TRBJ1-4; 9 bases are shared with TRBD1. CDR3 size: 15 residues. V shed 6 bases, J shed 8 bases, and the junction held 10 bases outside the gene matches. Germline V lookup: CDR1 LGHNA, CDR2 YNFKEQ. The DNA for the CDR3 is TGTGCCAGCAGTCAACCCGGGACAGGGTGGGAAAAACTGTTTTTT. As protein: CASSQPGTGWEKLFF.

The J gene is TRBJ2-3, the V gene TRBV6-2 or TRBV6-3, with TRBD2 matching over 12 bases. This CDR3 spans 17 amino acids. CDR1 MNHEY and CDR2 SVGEGT come from the germline V gene. The J segment lost 0 bases and the V segment lost 4 bases, leaving 5 bases of the junction unmatched. The CDR3 DNA reads as TGTGCCAGCAGTTCGATGACTAGCGGGGGTAGCACAGATACGCAGTATTTT. Its translation: CASSSMTSGGSTDTQYF.

The CDR3 loop is CAWVQPGQVGKNTIYF. CDR3 nucleotide sequence: TGTGCCTGGGTCCAACCGGGACAGGTTGGGAAAAACACCATATATTTT. The chain couples TRBV30 to TRBJ1-3; 8 positions agree with TRBD1. The CDR3 is made up of 16 amino acids. J was trimmed by 6 bases and V by 5 bases; bases with no gene match: 15. Germline CDR1 and CDR2: GTSNPN and SVGIG (reference sequence).

The chain links TRBV23-1 to TRBJ2-7, with 8 bases lining up with TRBD1. TRBV23-1 is filed as an ORF, its function uncertain. The trim removed 0 bases at V and 6 bases at J, leaving 7 bases unmatched. The CDR3 runs to 15 residues. The CDR3, as DNA: TGCGCCAGCAGTCAATCGGAGGACAGGGTGGGCGAGCAGTACTTC. It translates to CASSQSEDRVGEQYF.

J is TRBJ2-5 and V is TRBV5-4; the match to TRBD2 covers 7 bases. In germline, CDR1 is SGHNT, CDR2 YYREEE (reference sequence). The ends lost 0 bases at V and 2 bases at J; junction bases unmatched: 7. This CDR3 region has 16 residues. The CDR3 DNA reads TGTGCCAGCAGCTTGGATCCTAGCGGCATACAAGAGACCCAGTACTTC. It codes for CASSLDPSGIQETQYF.